This TCR beta chain comes out of a study of esophageal squamous cell carcinoma under preoperative chemotherapy. Across the whole study: TCR repertoires were profiled from both peripheral blood T cells and tumor-infiltrating lymphocytes. Study findings and constraints: Clonal contraction, more than amplification, hit abundant clones after paclitaxel-nedaplatin.

Time point described: after preoperative PTX-NDP chemotherapy. Before surgery, patients were given preoperative paclitaxel-nedaplatin chemotherapy. Germline lookup yields CDR1 SGHNT and CDR2 YYREEE (reference sequence). After removal of 4 bases from V and 4 bases from J, the junction contained 16 bases not matched to a gene. This CDR3 is built from 18 residues. TCRdb redid the calling of the PCR reads with MiXCR, one entry per CDR3 protein. The sample records some 32,000 distinct CDR3 sequences, about half being singletons. This clonotype showed up many times. Its antigen is unidentified. Sampling was performed from a patient given preoperative chemotherapy. This TCR derives from a human donor with esophageal squamous cell carcinoma. The donor label of this sample is uncertain. This chain connects TRBV5-4 to TRBJ2-3; 9 bases are a match to TRBD2. The CDR3, as DNA: TGTGCCAGCAGCCCGACTAGCGGCATAATTCACGCGGCAGATACGCAGTATTTT. It translates to CASSPTSGIIHAADTQYF.